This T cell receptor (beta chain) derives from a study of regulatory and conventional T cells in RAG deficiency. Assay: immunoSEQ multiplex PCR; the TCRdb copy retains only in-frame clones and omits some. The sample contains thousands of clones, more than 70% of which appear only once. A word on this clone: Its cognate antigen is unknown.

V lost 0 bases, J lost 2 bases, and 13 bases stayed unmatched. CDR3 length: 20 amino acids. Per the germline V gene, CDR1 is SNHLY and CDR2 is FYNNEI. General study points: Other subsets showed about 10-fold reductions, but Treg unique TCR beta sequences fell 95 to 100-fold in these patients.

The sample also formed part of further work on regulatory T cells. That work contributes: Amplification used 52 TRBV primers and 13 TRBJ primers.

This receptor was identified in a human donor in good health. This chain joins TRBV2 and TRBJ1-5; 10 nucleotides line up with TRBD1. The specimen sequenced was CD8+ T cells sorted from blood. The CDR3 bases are TGTGCCAGCAGTGAAGCGACTGACAGGGGGCGAGGTTTCGGCAATCAGCCCCAGCATTTT. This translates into CASSEATDRGRGFGNQPQHF.